The 19 T cell receptor beta chains in this list originate from one sample, sequenced in a study of T cells expressing NK-cell markers. TCRdb re-called the 5' RACE reads; every CDR3 protein appears as one record, without DNA. The sample table sets out over 200,000 distinct CDR3 sequences. Specimen: blood T cells: a sorted CD56 or NKG2C T cell subset, CD4+ or CD8+ T cells, or bulk PBMC T cells (not recorded which). All receptors derive from a man aged 18 to 30 in good health.

J is TRBJ2-3 and V is TRBV18. Germline V gene sequence: CDR1 KGHSH, CDR2 LQKENI. CDR3 length: 15 amino acids. CDR3 amino acids: CASSPDGSRTDTQYF.

This chain joins TRBV11-2 and TRBJ2-1; with no DNA, the TCRdb D assignment of TRBD1 cannot be verified. The length of the CDR3 is 14 residues. Germline CDR1 is SGHAT and CDR2 is FQNNGV. The CDR3 is CASSPVYGGGEQFF.

J is TRBJ2-2 and V is TRBV12-3 or TRBV12-4; with no DNA, the TCRdb D assignment of TRBD1 cannot be verified. The CDR3 runs 15 residues. The CDR3: CASSQTGARTGELFF.

The chain couples TRBV5-4 to TRBJ2-1. The CDR3 spans 16 residues. Germline CDR1 and CDR2: SGHNT and YYREEE (reference sequence). The CDR3 is CASSFESTSSYNEQFF.

The rearrangement uses TRBV7-8 and TRBJ2-3. This CDR3 has 16 amino acids. Germline loops: CDR1 SGHVS, CDR2 FQNEAQ. The CDR3 here is CASTLRAASSTDTQYF.

The rearrangement joins TRBV10-2 to TRBJ2-1. Per the germline V gene, CDR1 is WSHSY and CDR2 is SAAADI. The CDR3 sequence is 16 residues long. CDR3 protein: CASSTSGGTSYNEQFF.

The chain is built from TRBV12-3 or TRBV12-4 and TRBJ2-5; TCRdb picks TRBD1, but there is no DNA to check that call. The CDR3 has 17 residues. CDR3 region: CASSFRAGQGSIETQYF.

This chain links TRBV6-4 with TRBJ2-1. Per the germline V gene, CDR1 is MRHNA and CDR2 is SNTAGT. CDR3 size: 14 residues. This chain's CDR3 is CASSDSGRVNEQFF.

V gene TRBV20-1 combines with J gene TRBJ2-1; TCRdb returns TRBD2, unconfirmable since there is no DNA. CDR3 length: 14 residues. Germline V gives CDR1 DFQATT, CDR2 SNEGSKA (reference sequence). Here the CDR3 reads CSAKTSGSPREQFF.

The chain carries TRBV5-1 and TRBJ2-6; the D call of TRBD1 rests on TCRdb alone, since no DNA is present to check it. This CDR3 contains 18 residues. From germline, CDR1 is SGHRS and CDR2 YFSETQ. CDR3 sequence reads: CASSSQGPLQSGANVLTF.

The gene calls are TRBV29-1 and TRBJ2-7. The CDR3 extends over 12 amino acids. Germline values: CDR1 SQVTM, CDR2 ANQGSEA. The CDR3 region is CSVMVGRLEQYF.

The chain links TRBV20-1 to TRBJ2-3; the TCRdb D gene call, TRBD2, has no DNA to confirm it. This CDR3 has 18 residues. Looked up from germline, CDR1 is DFQATT and CDR2 is SNEGSKA (reference sequence). CDR3 amino acids: CSARGYSGTSGRSDTQYF.

The V gene is TRBV20-1, the J gene TRBJ1-4; checking the TCRdb D call of TRBD1 is not possible without DNA. This CDR3 has 15 amino acids. Germline values: CDR1 DFQATT, CDR2 SNEGSKA (reference sequence). CDR3 in amino acids: CSARDPGGLGEKLFF.

The V call is TRBV6-5, the J call TRBJ2-1. Germline V CDR1 and CDR2: MNHEY, SVGAGI. The CDR3 covers 11 residues. The CDR3 region is CASSHFQEQFF.

The V gene is TRBV6-5, the J gene TRBJ2-7; the D call from TCRdb, TRBD1, cannot be confirmed without DNA. Germline V gene sequence: CDR1 MNHEY, CDR2 SVGAGI. The CDR3 consists of 17 residues. CDR3 sequence: CASSYSTPDIVSYEQYF.

The chain uses TRBV10-3 and TRBJ1-4; TCRdb designates TRBD1, a call that cannot be tested without DNA. Germline V gene data show CDR1 as ENHRY and CDR2 as SYGVKD. CDR3 length: 15 residues. The CDR3 loop is CAISDPGQPNEKLFF.

This chain links TRBV20-1 with TRBJ2-1; as DNA is missing, the TRBD2 call by TCRdb cannot be tested. Germline V gene lookup returns CDR1 DFQATT and CDR2 SNEGSKA (reference sequence). The CDR3 is made up of 14 amino acids. The CDR3 region is CSARLAGGYNEQFF.

The J gene is TRBJ1-1, the V gene TRBV24-1. CDR1 and CDR2 from the germline V gene are KGHDR and SFDVKD. This CDR3 has 16 residues. This chain's CDR3 is CATSDLLWPEGTEAFF.

The CDR3 sequence: CSVVRLAGGDEQFF. The V and J genes are TRBV29-1 and TRBJ2-1; the D call from TCRdb, TRBD2, cannot be confirmed without DNA. CDR1 SQVTM and CDR2 ANQGSEA come from the germline V gene. CDR3 length equals 14 residues.